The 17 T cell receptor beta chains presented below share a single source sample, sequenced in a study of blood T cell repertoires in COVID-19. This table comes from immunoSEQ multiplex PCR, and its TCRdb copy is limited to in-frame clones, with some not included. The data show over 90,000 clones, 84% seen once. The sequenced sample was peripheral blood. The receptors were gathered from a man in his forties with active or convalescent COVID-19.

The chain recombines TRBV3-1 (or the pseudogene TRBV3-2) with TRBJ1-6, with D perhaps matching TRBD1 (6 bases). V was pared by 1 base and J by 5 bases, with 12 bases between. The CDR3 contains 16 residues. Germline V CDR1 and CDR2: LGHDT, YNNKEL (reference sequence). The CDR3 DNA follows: TGTGCCAGCAGCCAAGGAGGGGGGGGTAATAATTCACCCCTCCACTTT. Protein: CASSQGGGGNNSPLHF.

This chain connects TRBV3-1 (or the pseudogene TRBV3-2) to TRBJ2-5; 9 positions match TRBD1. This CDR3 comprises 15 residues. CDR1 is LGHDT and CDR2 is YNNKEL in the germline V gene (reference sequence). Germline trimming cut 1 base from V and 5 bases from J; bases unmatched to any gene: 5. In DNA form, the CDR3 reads TGTGCCAGCAGCCAAGGGGACAGGGCTTGGGAGACCCAGTACTTC. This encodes CASSQGDRAWETQYF.

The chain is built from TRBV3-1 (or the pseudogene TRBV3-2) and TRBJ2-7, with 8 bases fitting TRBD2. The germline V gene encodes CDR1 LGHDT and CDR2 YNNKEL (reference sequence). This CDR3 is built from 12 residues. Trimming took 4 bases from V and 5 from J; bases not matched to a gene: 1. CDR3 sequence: CASSRTSHEQYF. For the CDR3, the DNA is TGTGCCAGCAGCCGGACTAGCCACGAGCAGTACTTC.

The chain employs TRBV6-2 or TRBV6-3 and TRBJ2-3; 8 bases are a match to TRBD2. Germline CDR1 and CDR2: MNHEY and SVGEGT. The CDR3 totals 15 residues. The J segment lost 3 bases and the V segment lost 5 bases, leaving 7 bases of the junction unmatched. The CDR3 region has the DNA TGTGCCAGCAGTCCCGGGGGGGCCGGAACAGATACGCAGTATTTT. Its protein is CASSPGGAGTDTQYF.

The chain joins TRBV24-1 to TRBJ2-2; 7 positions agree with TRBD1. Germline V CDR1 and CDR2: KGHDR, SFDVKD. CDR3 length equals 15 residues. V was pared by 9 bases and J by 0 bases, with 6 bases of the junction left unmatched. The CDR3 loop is CATAEGQANTGELFF. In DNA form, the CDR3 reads TGTGCCACCGCTGAAGGACAGGCGAACACCGGGGAGCTGTTTTTT.

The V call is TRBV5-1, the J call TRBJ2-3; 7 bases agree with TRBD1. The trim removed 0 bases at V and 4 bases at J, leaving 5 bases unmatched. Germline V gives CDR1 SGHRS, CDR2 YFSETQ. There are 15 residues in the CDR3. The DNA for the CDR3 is TGCGCCAGCAGCTTGGGTGGGCAGGGGGCAGATACGCAGTATTTT. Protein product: CASSLGGQGADTQYF.

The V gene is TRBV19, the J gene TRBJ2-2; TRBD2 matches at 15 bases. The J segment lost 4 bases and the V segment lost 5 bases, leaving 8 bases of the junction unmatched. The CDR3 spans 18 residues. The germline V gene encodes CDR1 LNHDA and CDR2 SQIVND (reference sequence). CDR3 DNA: TGTGCCAGTAGTTCTCGGACTAGCGGGGGGGCGGTCACCGGGGAGCTGTTTTTT. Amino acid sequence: CASSSRTSGGAVTGELFF. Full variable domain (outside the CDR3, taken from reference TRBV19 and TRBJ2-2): DGGITQSPKYLFRKEGQNVTLSCEQNLNHDAMYWYRQDPGQGLRLIYYSQIVNDFQKGDIAEGYSVSREKKESFPLTVTSAQKNPTAFYLCASSSRTSGGAVTGELFFGEGSRLTVL.

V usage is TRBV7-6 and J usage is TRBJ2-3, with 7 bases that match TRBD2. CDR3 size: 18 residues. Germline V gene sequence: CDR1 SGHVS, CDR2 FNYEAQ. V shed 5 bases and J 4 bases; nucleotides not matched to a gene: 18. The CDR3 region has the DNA TGTGCCAGCAGCCTACCTCACGGGGTGACTAGCATCGCAGATACGCAGTATTTT. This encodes CASSLPHGVTSIADTQYF. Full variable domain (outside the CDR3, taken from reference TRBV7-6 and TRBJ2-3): GAGVSQSPRYKVTKRGQDVALRCDPISGHVSLYWYRQALGQGPEFLTYFNYEAQQDKSGLPNDRFSAERPEGSISTLTIQRTEQRDSAMYRCASSLPHGVTSIADTQYFGPGTRLTVL.

In DNA form, the CDR3 reads TGCGCCAGCAGCTTGGAGGGGAACGGGGCCAACGTCCTGACTTTC. Protein sequence: CASSLEGNGANVLTF. V gene TRBV5-1 combines with J gene TRBJ2-6; possibly TRBD1 for D (5 bases). V lost 0 bases and J lost 4, with 8 bases in between. Germline V gene lookup returns CDR1 SGHRS and CDR2 YFSETQ. The CDR3 contains 15 residues.

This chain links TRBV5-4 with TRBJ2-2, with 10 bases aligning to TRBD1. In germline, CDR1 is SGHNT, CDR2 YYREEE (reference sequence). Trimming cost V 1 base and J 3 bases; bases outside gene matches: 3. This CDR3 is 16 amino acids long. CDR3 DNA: TGTGCCAGCAGCTTGACCGGACAGGGGGACACCGGGGAGCTGTTTTTT. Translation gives CASSLTGQGDTGELFF. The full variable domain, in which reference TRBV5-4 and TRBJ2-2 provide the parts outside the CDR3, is ETGVTQSPTHLIKTRGQQVTLRCSSQSGHNTVSWYQQALGQGPQFIFQYYREEENGRGNFPPRFSGLQFPNYSSELNVNALELDDSALYLCASSLTGQGDTGELFFGEGSRLTVL.

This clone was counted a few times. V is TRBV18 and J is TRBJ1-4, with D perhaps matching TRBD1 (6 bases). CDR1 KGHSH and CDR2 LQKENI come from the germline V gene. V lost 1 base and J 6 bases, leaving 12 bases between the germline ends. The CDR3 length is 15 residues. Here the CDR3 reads CASSPLQGRDEKLFF. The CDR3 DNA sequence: TGTGCCAGCTCACCACTACAGGGAAGAGATGAAAAACTGTTTTTT.

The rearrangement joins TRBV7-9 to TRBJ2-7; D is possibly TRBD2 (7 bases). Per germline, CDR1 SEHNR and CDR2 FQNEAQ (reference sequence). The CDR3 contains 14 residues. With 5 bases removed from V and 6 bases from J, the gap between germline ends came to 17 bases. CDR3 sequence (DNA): TGTGCCAGCAGCCCGGGTTCGGGGGGCTTCGAGCAGTACTTC. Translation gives CASSPGSGGFEQYF.

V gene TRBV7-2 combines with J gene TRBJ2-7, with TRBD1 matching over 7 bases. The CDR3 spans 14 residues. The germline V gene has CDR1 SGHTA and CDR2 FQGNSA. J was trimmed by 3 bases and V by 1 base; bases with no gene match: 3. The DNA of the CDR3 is TGTGCCAGCAGCTTAGACCCAGGGGGCTACGAGCAGTACTTC. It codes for CASSLDPGGYEQYF.

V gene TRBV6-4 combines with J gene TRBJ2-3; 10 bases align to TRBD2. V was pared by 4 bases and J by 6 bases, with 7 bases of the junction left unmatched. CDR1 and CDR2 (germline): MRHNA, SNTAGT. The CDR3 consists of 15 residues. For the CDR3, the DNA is TGTGCCAGCAGTGTAGGACTAGCGGCGAGGGATACGCAGTATTTT. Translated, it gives CASSVGLAARDTQYF.

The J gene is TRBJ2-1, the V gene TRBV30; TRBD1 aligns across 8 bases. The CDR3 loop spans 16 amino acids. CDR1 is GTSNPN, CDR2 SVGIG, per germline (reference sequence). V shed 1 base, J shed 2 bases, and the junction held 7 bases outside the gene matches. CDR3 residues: CAWSALGQGAYNEQFF. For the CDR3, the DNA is TGTGCCTGGAGTGCTCTCGGACAGGGAGCCTACAATGAGCAGTTCTTC.

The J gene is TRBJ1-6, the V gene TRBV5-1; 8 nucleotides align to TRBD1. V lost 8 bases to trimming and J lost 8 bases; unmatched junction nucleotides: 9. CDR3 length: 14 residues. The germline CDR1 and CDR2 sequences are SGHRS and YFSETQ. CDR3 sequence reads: CASQQGVGYSPLHF. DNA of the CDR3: TGCGCCAGTCAACAGGGGGTGGGGTATTCACCCCTCCACTTT.

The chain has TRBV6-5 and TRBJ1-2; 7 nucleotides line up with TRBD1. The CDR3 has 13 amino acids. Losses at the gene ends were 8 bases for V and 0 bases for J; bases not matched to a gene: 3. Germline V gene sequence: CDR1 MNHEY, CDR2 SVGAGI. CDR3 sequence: CASRGQSNYGYTF. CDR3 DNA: TGTGCCAGCCGGGGACAGTCTAACTATGGCTACACCTTC.